What follows are 15 T cell receptor beta chains derived from one specimen sequenced in a study of cytomegalovirus exposure and HLA in healthy donors. Use of 60 Vbeta and 13 Jbeta primers characterized the PCR. Sequencing was performed with immunoSEQ multiplex PCR; in TCRdb, only in-frame clones are kept and a portion is missing. The sample has under 150,000 clones; roughly three quarters are singletons. The sequencing sample was made of PBMCs. The receptors were sampled from a woman aged 18-30 years in good health and CMV-seronegative.

CDR3 amino acids: CASSLYPSTGDLEAFF. The CDR3 region has the DNA TGTGCCAGCAGTTTATACCCTTCGACAGGCGACCTTGAAGCTTTCTTT. The J gene is TRBJ1-1, the V gene TRBV28; TRBD1 is a possible D gene (6 bases). Trimming cost V 1 base and J 7 bases, with 19 bases left between them. The germline gives CDR1 MDHEN, CDR2 SYDVKM. This CDR3 spans 16 amino acids.

The rearrangement uses TRBV27 and TRBJ2-3; 8 nucleotides match TRBD1. Germline V gene lookup returns CDR1 MNHEY and CDR2 SMNVEV (reference sequence). J lost 5 bases, V lost 0 bases, and 4 bases had no gene match. This CDR3 region has 15 residues. CDR3 amino acids: CASSLSLTGGDTQYF. For the CDR3, the DNA is TGTGCCAGCAGTTTATCCCTCACAGGGGGAGATACGCAGTATTTT.

V and J are TRBV13 and TRBJ2-7, with D possibly being TRBD1 (5 bases). The CDR3 loop spans 13 amino acids. The germline gives CDR1 PRHDT, CDR2 FYEKMQ (reference sequence). The V and J ends lost 2 bases and 2 bases respectively, with 7 bases between them. The CDR3 DNA sequence: TGTGCCAGCAGCTTAAGGGGCGCCTACGAGCAGTACTTC. Encoded protein: CASSLRGAYEQYF.

The sample holds a few counts of this clone. The chain carries TRBV21-1 and TRBJ1-5. TRBV21-1 is recorded as a pseudogene. CDR3 size: 21 residues. CDR3 in amino acids: CASSKGSTGKTAPYSNQPQHF. DNA of the CDR3: TGTGCCAGCAGCAAAGGTTCCACGGGAAAAACAGCACCTTATAGCAATCAGCCCCAGCATTTT.

This rearrangement joins TRBV5-1 to TRBJ2-7, with 10 nucleotides matching TRBD1. J lost 4 bases, V lost 2 bases, and 3 bases had no gene match. The germline V gene has CDR1 SGHRS and CDR2 YFSETQ. CDR3 size: 14 residues. Here the CDR3 reads CASSFDRGPYEQYF. CDR3 in DNA: TGCGCCAGCAGCTTCGACAGGGGGCCGTACGAGCAGTACTTC.

This chain links TRBV2 with TRBJ2-2, with 10 bases identical to TRBD1. J gave up 7 bases and V 8 bases, and 7 bases lay outside the gene matches. CDR3 length equals 14 residues. From germline, CDR1 is SNHLY and CDR2 FYNNEI. CDR3 loop: CASAGQGFIGELFF. The CDR3 coding sequence is TGTGCCAGCGCGGGACAGGGGTTTATCGGGGAGCTGTTTTTT.

This clone has a single count. DNA for the CDR3: TGCGCCAGCAGCCAAGTTTCCCCGGACAGGAATAGGTACGAGCAGTACTTC. Translated, it gives CASSQVSPDRNRYEQYF. This chain uses TRBV4-1 with TRBJ2-7; TRBD1 aligns across 7 bases. The CDR3 totals 17 residues. CDR1 and CDR2 from the germline V gene are MGHRA and YSYEKL. The V and J ends lost 1 base and 4 bases, in that order; junction bases with no gene match: 13.

V and J are TRBV28 and TRBJ2-3, with TRBD2 identical over 8 bases. With V trimmed by 7 bases and J by 3 bases, 6 bases remained unmatched. CDR3 size: 14 residues. The germline gives CDR1 MDHEN, CDR2 SYDVKM. CDR3 in amino acids: CASISGGGTDTQYF. In nucleotides, the CDR3 is TGTGCCAGCATCAGCGGGGGAGGGACAGATACGCAGTATTTT.

The V call is TRBV27, the J call TRBJ2-1; TRBD2 aligns across 11 bases. V shed 8 bases and J 9 bases; nucleotides not matched to a gene: 12. The CDR3 is 15 residues long. Germline values: CDR1 MNHEY, CDR2 SMNVEV (reference sequence). This CDR3 reads CASSRASGGLGEQFF. CDR3 DNA sequence: TGTGCCAGCTCTCGGGCTAGCGGGGGGCTGGGTGAGCAGTTCTTC.

The chain joins TRBV15 to TRBJ1-3; TRBD1 aligns across 7 bases. J gave up 1 base and V 1 base, and 1 base lay outside the gene matches. CDR3 length equals 15 residues. The germline gives CDR1 LNHNV, CDR2 YYDKDF (reference sequence). CDR3 amino acids: CATSRGQGSGNTIYF. The CDR3 nucleotides read TGTGCCACCAGCAGAGGACAGGGTTCTGGAAACACCATATATTTT.

V gene TRBV27 combines with J gene TRBJ2-2; unclear D gene. Germline CDR1 reads MNHEY; CDR2 reads SMNVEV (reference sequence). The CDR3 loop spans 13 amino acids. Trimming cost V 5 bases and J 1 base, with 5 bases left between them. The CDR3 DNA sequence: TGTGCCAGCAGTCATCAGAACACCGGGGAGCTGTTTTTT. Amino acids: CASSHQNTGELFF.

The chain is built from TRBV7-2 and TRBJ2-4, with D possibly matching TRBD1 (5 bases). Germline CDR1 SGHTA, CDR2 FQGNSA. Trimming took off 3 bases at V and 8 bases at J, with 20 bases between the two ends. The CDR3 runs 16 residues. The CDR3 is CASSFNCCSKTDIQYF. The CDR3 DNA sequence: TGTGCCAGCAGCTTCAATTGCTGTTCCAAGACAGACATTCAGTACTTC.

The chain employs TRBV30 and TRBJ2-7; D is perhaps TRBD1 (8 bases). The CDR3 has 15 amino acids. The V gene lost 2 bases and the J gene lost 4 bases, with 18 bases spanning the gap. Germline values: CDR1 GTSNPN, CDR2 SVGIG (reference sequence). In DNA, the CDR3 is TGTGCCTGGAGTTACGGACAGGGAGGGTCATACGAGCAGTACTTC. Translation gives CAWSYGQGGSYEQYF.

The chain links TRBV5-1 to TRBJ1-5, with D perhaps matching TRBD1 (5 bases). Germline loops: CDR1 SGHRS, CDR2 YFSETQ. There are 16 residues in the CDR3. Trimming left V 2 bases short and J 1 base short, with 13 bases between. In DNA form, the CDR3 reads TGCGCCAGCAGCTTCGGGGGGAGACCAAGCAATCAGCCCCAGCATTTT. Protein: CASSFGGRPSNQPQHF.

This clone was detected a few times. The genes are TRBV7-2 and TRBJ2-7, with D perhaps TRBD1 (6 bases). V lost 1 base and J lost 5, with 12 bases in between. CDR3 length: 14 amino acids. The germline gives CDR1 SGHTA, CDR2 FQGNSA. As DNA, the CDR3 is TGTGCCAGCAGCTTAGTCTTAGGGGGACACGAGCAGTACTTC. Translation gives CASSLVLGGHEQYF.